One sample yielded the 4 T cell receptor beta chains listed below, sequenced in a study of T cells expressing NK-cell markers. TCRdb reprocessed the 5' RACE reads; each CDR3 protein has one entry and no DNA is given. Seen in this sample are about 550,000 distinct CDR3 sequences; the ten most common clones hold less than 4.5%. Sequencing used blood T cells: a sorted CD56 or NKG2C T cell subset, CD4+ or CD8+ T cells, or bulk PBMC T cells (not recorded which). All receptors derive from a man aged 18 to 35 in good health.

The V and J genes are TRBV12-3 or TRBV12-4 and TRBJ2-7; TCRdb's D call, TRBD1, is unchecked because there is no DNA. This CDR3 spans 14 amino acids. This CDR3 reads CASRGTGENYEQYF.

This chain joins TRBV5-1 and TRBJ2-4; the D gene TCRdb calls, TRBD1, cannot be checked with no DNA. This CDR3 has 15 residues. Germline lookup yields CDR1 SGHRS and CDR2 YFSETQ. The CDR3 spells CASRGGSWAKNIQYF.

The J gene is TRBJ2-1, the V gene TRBV5-1; TCRdb outputs TRBD2, but without DNA this stays unchecked. The CDR3 runs to 16 residues. The germline V gene encodes CDR1 SGHRS and CDR2 YFSETQ. The CDR3 reads CASSDRLAYSYNEQFF. The variable domain in full, with the rest retrieved from reference TRBV5-1 and TRBJ2-1, is KAGVTQTPRYLIKTRGQQVTLSCSPISGHRSVSWYQQTPGQGLQFLFEYFSETQRNKGNFPGRFSGRQFSNSRSEMNVSTLELGDSALYLCASSDRLAYSYNEQFFGPGTRLTVL.

The chain links TRBV20-1 to TRBJ2-1; the D call of TRBD1 rests on TCRdb alone, since no DNA is present to check it. The V gene's germline CDR1 is DFQATT and CDR2 SNEGSKA (reference sequence). This CDR3 comprises 12 residues. CDR3 amino acids: CSASETGNEQFF.